Many counts were recorded for the clone carrying this TCR beta chain. Researchers prepared the TCRbeta library using unique molecular identifiers, the study reports. TCRdb re-analysed the PCR reads in MiXCR, keeping a single row per CDR3 protein. The table has about 200,000 distinct CDR3 sequences, 6.6% seen once. This specimen belongs to a study of T-cell reconstitution after alpha-beta-depleted transplantation in children. The CDR3 runs 13 residues. The V end was cut by 5 bases, the J end by 3 bases, with 11 bases between. The germline gives CDR1 MDHEN, CDR2 SYDVKM. The TCR originated in a boy between 2 and 10 years old with acute lymphoblastic leukemia, due to receive a stem cell transplant. Sequences were derived from PBMCs, sampled before TCRalphabeta/CD19-depleted stem cell transplant. This chain joins TRBV28 and TRBJ2-7, with D tentatively TRBD1 (6 bases). The CDR3 DNA sequence: TGTGCCAGCAGTCCTGGACAGAGCTACGAGCAGTACTTC. Translated: CASSPGQSYEQYF.